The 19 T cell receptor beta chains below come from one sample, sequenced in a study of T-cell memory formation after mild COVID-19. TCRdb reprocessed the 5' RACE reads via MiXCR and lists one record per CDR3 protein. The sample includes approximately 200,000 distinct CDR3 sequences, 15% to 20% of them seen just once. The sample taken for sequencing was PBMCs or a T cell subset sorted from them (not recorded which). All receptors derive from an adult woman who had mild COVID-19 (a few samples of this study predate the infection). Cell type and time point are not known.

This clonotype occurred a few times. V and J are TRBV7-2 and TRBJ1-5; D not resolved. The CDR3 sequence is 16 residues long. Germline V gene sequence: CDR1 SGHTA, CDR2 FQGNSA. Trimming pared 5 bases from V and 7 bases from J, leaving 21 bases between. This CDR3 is CASSLTPRGVGQPQHF. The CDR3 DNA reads TGTGCCAGCAGCCTTACCCCGCGGGGTGTAGGGCAGCCCCAGCATTTT. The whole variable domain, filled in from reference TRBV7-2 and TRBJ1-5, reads GAGVSQSPSNKVTEKGKDVELRCDPISGHTALYWYRQSLGQGLEFLIYFQGNSAPDKSGLPSDRFSAERTGGSVSTLTIQRTQQEDSAVYLCASSLTPRGVGQPQHFGDGTRLSIL.

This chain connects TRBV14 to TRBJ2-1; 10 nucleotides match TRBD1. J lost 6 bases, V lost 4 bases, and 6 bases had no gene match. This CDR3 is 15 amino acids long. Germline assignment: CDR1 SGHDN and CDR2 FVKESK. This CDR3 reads CASSLPGQGINEQFF. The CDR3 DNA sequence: TGTGCCAGCAGCCTACCGGGACAGGGGATCAATGAGCAGTTCTTC.

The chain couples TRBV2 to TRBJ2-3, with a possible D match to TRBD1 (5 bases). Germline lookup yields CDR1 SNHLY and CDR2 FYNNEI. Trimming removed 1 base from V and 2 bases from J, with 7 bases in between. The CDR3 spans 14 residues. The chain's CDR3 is CASSEDRSTDTQYF. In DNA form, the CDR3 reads TGTGCCAGCAGTGAAGACAGGTCCACAGATACGCAGTATTTT.

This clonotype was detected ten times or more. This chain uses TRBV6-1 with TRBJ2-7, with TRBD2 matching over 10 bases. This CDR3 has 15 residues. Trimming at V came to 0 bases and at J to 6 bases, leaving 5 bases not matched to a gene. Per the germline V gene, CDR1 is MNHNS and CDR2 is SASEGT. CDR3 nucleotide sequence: TGTGCCAGCAGTGAAGCAGGAGCGGGAGGGTTCGAGCAGTACTTC. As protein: CASSEAGAGGFEQYF.

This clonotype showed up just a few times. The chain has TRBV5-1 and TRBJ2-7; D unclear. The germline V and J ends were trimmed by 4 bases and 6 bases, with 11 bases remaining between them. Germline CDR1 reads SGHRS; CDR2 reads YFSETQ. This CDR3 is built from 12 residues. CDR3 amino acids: CASSPHEPEQYF. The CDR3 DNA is TGCGCCAGCAGCCCCCATGAGCCCGAGCAGTACTTC.

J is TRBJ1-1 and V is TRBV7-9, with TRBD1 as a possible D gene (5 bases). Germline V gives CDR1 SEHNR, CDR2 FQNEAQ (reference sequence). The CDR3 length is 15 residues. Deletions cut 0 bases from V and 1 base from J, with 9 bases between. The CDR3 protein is CASSLAGRENTEAFF. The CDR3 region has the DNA TGTGCCAGCAGCTTAGCGGGACGCGAGAACACTGAAGCTTTCTTT.

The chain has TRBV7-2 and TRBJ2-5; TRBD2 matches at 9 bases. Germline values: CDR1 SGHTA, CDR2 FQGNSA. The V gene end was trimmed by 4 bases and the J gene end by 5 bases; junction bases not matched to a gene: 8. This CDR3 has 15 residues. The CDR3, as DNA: TGTGCCAGCAGCTCAGTAGCGGGAGTCGTGGAGACCCAGTACTTC. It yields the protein CASSSVAGVVETQYF.

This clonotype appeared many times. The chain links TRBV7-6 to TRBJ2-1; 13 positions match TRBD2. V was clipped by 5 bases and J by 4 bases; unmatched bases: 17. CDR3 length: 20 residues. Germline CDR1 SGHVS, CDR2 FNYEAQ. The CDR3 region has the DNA TGTGCCAGCAGCCAGACTTGGACTAGCGGGGGAAGCCGAAATTACAATGAGCAGTTCTTC. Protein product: CASSQTWTSGGSRNYNEQFF.

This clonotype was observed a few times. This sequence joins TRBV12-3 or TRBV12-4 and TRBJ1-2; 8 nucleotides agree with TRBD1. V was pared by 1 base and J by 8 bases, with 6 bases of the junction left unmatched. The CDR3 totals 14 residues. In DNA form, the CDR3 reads TGTGCCAGCAGTTTAGGACAGGGGTATGGAGGCTACACCTTC. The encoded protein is CASSLGQGYGGYTF.

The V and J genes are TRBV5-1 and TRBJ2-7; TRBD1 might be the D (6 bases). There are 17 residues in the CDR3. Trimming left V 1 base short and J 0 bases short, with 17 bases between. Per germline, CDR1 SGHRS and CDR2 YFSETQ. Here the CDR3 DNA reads TGCGCCAGCAGCTTGTTGGTAAACAGGGCTAGCTCCTACGAGCAGTACTTC. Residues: CASSLLVNRASSYEQYF.

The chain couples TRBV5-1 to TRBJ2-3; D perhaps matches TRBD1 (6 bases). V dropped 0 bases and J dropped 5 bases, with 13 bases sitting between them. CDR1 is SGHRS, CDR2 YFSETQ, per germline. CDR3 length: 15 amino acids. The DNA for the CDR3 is TGCGCCAGCAGCTTGGCCAGGGGACGTGGAGATACGCAGTATTTT. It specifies CASSLARGRGDTQYF.

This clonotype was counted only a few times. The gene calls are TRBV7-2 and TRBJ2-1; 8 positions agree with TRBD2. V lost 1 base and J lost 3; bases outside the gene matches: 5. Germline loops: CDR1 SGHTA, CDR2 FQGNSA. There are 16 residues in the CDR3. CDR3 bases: TGTGCCAGCAGCTTAGGGTCCGGGACTAGCTACAATGAGCAGTTCTTC. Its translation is CASSLGSGTSYNEQFF.

CDR3 sequence (DNA): TGTGCCAGCAGCTTAGCGTTTGGTAGCTCTGGAAACACCATATATTTT. This sequence encodes CASSLAFGSSGNTIYF. This sequence joins TRBV7-9 and TRBJ1-3; D is unresolved. Germline V gene sequence: CDR1 SEHNR, CDR2 FQNEAQ (reference sequence). The CDR3 consists of 16 residues. V was pared by 0 bases and J by 0 bases, with 9 bases between.

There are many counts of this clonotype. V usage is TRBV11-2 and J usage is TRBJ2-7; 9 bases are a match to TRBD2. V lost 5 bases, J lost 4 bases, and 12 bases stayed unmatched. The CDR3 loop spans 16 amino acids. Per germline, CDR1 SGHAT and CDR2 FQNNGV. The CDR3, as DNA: TGTGCCAGCAGCAGAGCGGGACTAGCCTCCCGTTACGAGCAGTACTTC. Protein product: CASSRAGLASRYEQYF.

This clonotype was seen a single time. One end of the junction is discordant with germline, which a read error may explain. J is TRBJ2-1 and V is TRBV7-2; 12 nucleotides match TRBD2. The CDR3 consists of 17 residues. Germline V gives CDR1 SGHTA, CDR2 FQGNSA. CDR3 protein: CASSSDRASGRVNEQFF. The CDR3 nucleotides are TGTGCAAGCAGCTCCGATCGGGCTAGCGGGAGGGTAAATGAGCAGTTCTTC.

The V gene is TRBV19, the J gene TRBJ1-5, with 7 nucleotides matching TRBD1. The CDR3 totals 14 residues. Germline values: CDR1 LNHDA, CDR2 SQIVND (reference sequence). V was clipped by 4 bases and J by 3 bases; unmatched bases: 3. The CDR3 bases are TGTGCCAGTAGTAATCAGGGGGTCAATCAGCCCCAGCATTTT. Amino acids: CASSNQGVNQPQHF.

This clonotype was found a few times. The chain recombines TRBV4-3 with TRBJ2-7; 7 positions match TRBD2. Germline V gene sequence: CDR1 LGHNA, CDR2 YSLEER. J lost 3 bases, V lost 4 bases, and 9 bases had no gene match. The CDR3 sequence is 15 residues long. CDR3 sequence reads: CASSPVREGLYEQYF. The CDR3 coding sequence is TGCGCCAGCAGCCCAGTAAGGGAGGGCCTCTACGAGCAGTACTTC.

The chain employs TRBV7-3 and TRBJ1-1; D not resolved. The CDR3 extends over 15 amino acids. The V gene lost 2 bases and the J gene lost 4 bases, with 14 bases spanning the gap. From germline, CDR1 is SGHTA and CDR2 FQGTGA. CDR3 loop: CASSLGPVTGTEAFF. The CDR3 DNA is TGTGCCAGCAGCTTAGGGCCGGTCACTGGCACTGAAGCTTTCTTT.

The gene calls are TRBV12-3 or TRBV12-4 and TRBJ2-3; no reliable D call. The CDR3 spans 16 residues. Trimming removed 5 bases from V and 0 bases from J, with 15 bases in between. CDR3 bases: TGTGCCAGCAGTCAAAGGGCAGTCCTAAGCACAGATACGCAGTATTTT. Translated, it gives CASSQRAVLSTDTQYF.